One sample yielded the 3 T cell receptor beta chains listed below, sequenced in a study of Ad26.COV2.S vaccination and SARS-CoV-2 variants. Sample treatment: some 19 received Ad26.COV2.S at low or high dose, single or two shots; roughly five received placebo; per-sample allocation not given. Day 63 after the first vaccine or placebo injection was the time point for sampling. Repertoires were generated with immunoSEQ multiplex PCR, while TCRdb's copy carries only in-frame clones and drops some. The table includes hundreds of thousands of clones, roughly 87% detected once. The sequenced sample was peripheral blood, obtained in a trial of Ad26.COV2.S vaccine versus placebo. The receptors derive from a person between 18 and 65 years old who received the Ad26.COV2.S COVID-19 vaccine or a placebo.

This chain connects TRBV6-5 to TRBJ1-6; no clear D gene. Germline V lookup: CDR1 MNHEY, CDR2 SVGAGI. The CDR3 spans 14 residues. Trimming removed 6 bases from V and 4 bases from J, with 10 bases in between. The DNA of the CDR3 is TGTGCCAGCAGGGCTGGCGGATATAATTCACCCCTCCACTTT. Its translation is CASRAGGYNSPLHF.

The chain has TRBV7-2 and TRBJ2-6; D is uncertain. Germline V gene lookup returns CDR1 SGHTA and CDR2 FQGNSA. The CDR3 totals 17 residues. V lost 6 bases to trimming and J lost 3 bases, with 18 bases between them. DNA of the CDR3: TGTGCCAGCAGTTTGTATACCGGGTCCGTTGGGGCCAACGTCCTGACTTTC. This encodes CASSLYTGSVGANVLTF.

CDR3 in DNA: TGTGCCAGCAGCCCGAGACAGGGGACCGGCACGTTGGACCAGTACTTC. Protein product: CASSPRQGTGTLDQYF. The chain carries TRBV9 and TRBJ2-5; 8 bases agree with TRBD1. V lost 4 bases, J lost 10 bases, and 18 bases stayed unmatched. This CDR3 is built from 16 residues. Germline-derived CDR1 and CDR2 are SGDLS and YYNGEE.